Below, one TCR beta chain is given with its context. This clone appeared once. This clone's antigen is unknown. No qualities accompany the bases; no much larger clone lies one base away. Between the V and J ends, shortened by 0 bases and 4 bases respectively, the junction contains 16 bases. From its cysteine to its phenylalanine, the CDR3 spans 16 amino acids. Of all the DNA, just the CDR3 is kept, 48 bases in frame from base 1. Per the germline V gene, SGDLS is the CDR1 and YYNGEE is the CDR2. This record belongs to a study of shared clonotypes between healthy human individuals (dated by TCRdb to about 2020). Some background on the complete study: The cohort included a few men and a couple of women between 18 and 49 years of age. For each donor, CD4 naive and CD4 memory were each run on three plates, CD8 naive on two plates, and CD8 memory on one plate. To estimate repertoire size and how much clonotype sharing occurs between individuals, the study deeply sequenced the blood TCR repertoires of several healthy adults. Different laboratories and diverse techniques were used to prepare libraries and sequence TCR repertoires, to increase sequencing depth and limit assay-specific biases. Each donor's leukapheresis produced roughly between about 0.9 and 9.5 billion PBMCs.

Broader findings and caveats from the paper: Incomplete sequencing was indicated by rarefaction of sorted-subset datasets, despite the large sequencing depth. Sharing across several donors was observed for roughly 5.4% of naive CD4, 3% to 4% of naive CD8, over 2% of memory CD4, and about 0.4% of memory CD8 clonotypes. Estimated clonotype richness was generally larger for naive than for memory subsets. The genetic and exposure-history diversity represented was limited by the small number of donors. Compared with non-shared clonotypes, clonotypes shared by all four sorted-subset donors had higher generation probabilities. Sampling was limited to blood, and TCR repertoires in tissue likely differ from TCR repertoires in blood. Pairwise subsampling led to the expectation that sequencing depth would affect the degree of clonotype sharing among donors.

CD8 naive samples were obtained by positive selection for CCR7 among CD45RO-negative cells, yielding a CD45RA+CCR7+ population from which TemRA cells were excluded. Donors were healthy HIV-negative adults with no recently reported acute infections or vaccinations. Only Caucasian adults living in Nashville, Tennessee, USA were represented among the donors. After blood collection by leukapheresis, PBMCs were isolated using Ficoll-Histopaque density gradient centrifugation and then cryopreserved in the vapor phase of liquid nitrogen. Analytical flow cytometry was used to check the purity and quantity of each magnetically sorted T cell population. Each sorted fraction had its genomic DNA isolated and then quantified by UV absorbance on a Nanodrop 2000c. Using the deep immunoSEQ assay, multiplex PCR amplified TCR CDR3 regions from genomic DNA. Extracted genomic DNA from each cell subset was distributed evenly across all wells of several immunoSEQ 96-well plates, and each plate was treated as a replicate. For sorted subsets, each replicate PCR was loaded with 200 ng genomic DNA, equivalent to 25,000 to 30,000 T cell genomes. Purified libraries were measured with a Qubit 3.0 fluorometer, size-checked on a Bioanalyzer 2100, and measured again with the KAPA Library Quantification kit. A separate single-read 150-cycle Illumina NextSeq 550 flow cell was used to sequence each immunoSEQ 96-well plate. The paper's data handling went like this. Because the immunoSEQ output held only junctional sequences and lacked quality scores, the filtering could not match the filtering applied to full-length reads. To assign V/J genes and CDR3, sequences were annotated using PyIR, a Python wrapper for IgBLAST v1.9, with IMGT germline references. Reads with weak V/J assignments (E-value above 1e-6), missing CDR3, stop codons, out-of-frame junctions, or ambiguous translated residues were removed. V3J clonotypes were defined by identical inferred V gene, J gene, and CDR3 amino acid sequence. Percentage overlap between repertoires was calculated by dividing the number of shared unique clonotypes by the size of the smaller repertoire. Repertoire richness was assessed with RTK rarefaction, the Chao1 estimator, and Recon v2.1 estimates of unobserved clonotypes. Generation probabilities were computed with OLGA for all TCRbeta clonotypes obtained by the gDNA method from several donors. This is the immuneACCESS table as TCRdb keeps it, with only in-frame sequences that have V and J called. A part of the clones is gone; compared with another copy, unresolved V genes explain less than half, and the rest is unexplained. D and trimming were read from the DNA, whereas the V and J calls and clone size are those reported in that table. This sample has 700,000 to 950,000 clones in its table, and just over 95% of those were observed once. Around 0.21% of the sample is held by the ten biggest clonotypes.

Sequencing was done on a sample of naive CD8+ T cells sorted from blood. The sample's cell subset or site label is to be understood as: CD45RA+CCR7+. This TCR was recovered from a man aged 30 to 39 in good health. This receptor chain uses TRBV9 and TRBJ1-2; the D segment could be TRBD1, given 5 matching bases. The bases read TGTGCCAGCAGCGTAGATCGACGGGGGGAAGGCTATGGCTACACCTTC. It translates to CASSVDRRGEGYGYTF.